The clone carrying this T cell receptor (beta chain) was found a few times. What it recognizes is unknown. This sample is drawn from a study of T cells in Graves' hyperthyroidism and ophthalmopathy. As for the study in general: Once the initial diagnosis was made, peripheral blood was obtained before any treatment. Study conclusions and caveats: Progression to ophthalmopathy was predicted a median of roughly 6.5 months early.

The study excluded patients with uncontrolled infection, other autoimmune disease, pregnancy or lactation. The PBMCs studied were ones that came from about 10 ml fresh peripheral blood. TCR beta CDR3 sequences were amplified from RNA transcripts. The HTBI set primed first-round TCR CDR3 RT-PCR. One entry per CDR3 protein results from TCRdb running MiXCR on the multiplex PCR reads. Here the sample spans some 510,000 distinct CDR3 sequences, roughly 20% being singletons. Per the germline V gene, CDR1 is DFQATT and CDR2 is SNEGSKA (reference sequence). The V gene end was trimmed by 3 bases and the J gene end by 3 bases; junction bases not matched to a gene: 6. The CDR3 contains 15 residues.

The source is a man in his late teens or twenties with Graves' hyperthyroidism. This chain links TRBV20-1 with TRBJ1-1; 11 bases are shared with TRBD1. Specimen: blood. For the CDR3, the DNA is TGCAGTGCTAGGGACAGGGGGCGCGGAGACACTGAAGCTTTCTTT. Translating gives CSARDRGRGDTEAFF.